This TCR beta chain was sequenced for a study of blood T cell repertoires in COVID-19 (dated by TCRdb to about 2020). Background for the entire study: Samples covering the acute and convalescent phases of COVID-19 were provided by collaborators in the United States, Italy and Spain. Nearly every sample came with metadata listing a de-identified subject ID, COVID-19 status, age in years and sex. Where available, HLA class I and class II types were obtained from metadata supplied by the sample provider rather than from assay-based typing. A freely available public database, intended as a resource for researchers studying the immune response to SARS-CoV-2, is where the repertoires were released. Samples came from the ongoing ImmuneRACE study (first 160 participants) plus 1,254 subjects from 6 global collaborators. The dataset comprised deeply sampled blood TCRbeta repertoires from subjects exposed to, actively infected with, or recovered from COVID-19. The prospective study material was composed of cDNA or gDNA derived from T cells, B-cell-depleted T cells, or PBMCs.

Whole blood was collected in K2EDTA tubes by collaborating institutions according to the institutions' own protocols. Collaborator samples were shipped for TCRbeta analysis as frozen whole blood, isolated PBMCs, or DNA extracted from either sample type. Study-wide findings and limitations: The quantity of clinical and demographic metadata differed by source and by participant and was supplied without curation.

Remarks on this clone: This receptor's antigen is unknown. Per-nucleotide qualities are absent, and no much larger clonotype sits a single base away.

Compared with germline, V lacks 5 bases and J lacks 2 bases; bases without a gene match: 2. The germline V gene yields SGHDN for CDR1 and FVKESK for CDR2. The CDR3 contains 13 residues, cysteine and phenylalanine counted. The kept DNA is CDR3 alone, 39 bases in frame from the first base. The immunoSEQ Assay, a bias-controlled multiplex PCR, was used to amplify TCRbeta CDR3 regions from genomic DNA. From the authors' description of their analysis: Nucleated cell counts per sample were estimated from amplification of reference gene primers within the assay. Sequence reads were collapsed and filtered to measure the absolute abundance of every unique TCRbeta CDR3 rearrangement. Productive Simpson clonality was computed per sample as the square root of Simpson's diversity index over productive rearrangements. Drawn from immuneACCESS, this table holds only the in-frame rearrangements with V and J called that TCRdb kept. Clones are partly lost; checked studies trace under half to an unresolved V gene and leave the rest unexplained. Clonal size and the V and J genes are those of that table, whereas D and trimming came from the DNA. The sample table lists roughly 200,000 clones, roughly nine tenths of them with a count of one. Approximately 6.7% of the sample lies in the top ten.

The TCR sequence derives from a man aged 40-55 years with acute or convalescent COVID-19. Sequencing was done on a sample of peripheral blood. The chain is encoded by TRBV14 joined to TRBJ1-2; 7 bases in the middle match TRBD1. CDR3 sequence: CASSRDRNYGYTF. In nucleotide form, the sequence is TGTGCCAGCAGCAGGGACAGAAACTATGGCTACACCTTC.